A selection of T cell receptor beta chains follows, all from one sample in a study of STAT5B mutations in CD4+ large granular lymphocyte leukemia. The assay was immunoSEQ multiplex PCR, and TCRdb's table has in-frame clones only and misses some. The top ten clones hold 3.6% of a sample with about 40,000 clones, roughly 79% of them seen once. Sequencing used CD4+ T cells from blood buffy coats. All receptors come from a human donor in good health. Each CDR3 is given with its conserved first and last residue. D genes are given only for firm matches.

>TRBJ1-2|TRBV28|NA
CASSLRDRLLYGYTF
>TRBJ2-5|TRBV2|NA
CASSSGRGRSETQYF
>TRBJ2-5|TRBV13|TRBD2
CASSSRLAGVWETQYF
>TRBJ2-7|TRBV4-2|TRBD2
CASSQGGGQEQYF
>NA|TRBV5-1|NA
CASSGGFYEQYF
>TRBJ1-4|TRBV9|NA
CASSVGSNEKLFF
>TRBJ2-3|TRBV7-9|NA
CASSSTTDTQYF
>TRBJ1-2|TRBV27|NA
CASSPGGGGYGYTF
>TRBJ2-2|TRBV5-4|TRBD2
CASSLSGGLTGELFF
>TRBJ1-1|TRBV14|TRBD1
CASSQGRGTGTTEAFF
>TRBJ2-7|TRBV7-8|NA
CASSSRTAYEQYF
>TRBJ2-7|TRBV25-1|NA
CASSIRVHSYEQYF
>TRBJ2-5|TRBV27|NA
CASSLMGTAYTETQYF
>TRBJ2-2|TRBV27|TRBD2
CANKRGPLGTGELFF
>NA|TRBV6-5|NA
CASSYSAVKTYEQYF
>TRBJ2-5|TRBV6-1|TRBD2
CASSEGRGFQETQYF
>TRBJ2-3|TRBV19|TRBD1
CASSIGTAKDTQYF
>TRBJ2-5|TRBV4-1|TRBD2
CASSLGLAGGSGSETQYF
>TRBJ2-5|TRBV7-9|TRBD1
CASSSQTGAETQYF
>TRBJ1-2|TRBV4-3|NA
CASSQEHMGGYTF
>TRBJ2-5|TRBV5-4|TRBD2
CASSSLAGGETQYF
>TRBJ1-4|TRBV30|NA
CAWSPARGGVSEKLFF
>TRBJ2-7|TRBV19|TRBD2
CASSIQRSGREGEQYF
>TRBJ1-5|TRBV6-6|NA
CASSYGESAPQHF
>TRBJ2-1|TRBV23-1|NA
CASRMTSTAFF
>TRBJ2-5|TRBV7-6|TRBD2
CASSPGLALETQYF
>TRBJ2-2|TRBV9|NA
CASSVGVSGPTGELFF
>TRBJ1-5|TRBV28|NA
CASSLSRGAGQPQHF
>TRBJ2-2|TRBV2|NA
CASSLGGINTGELFF
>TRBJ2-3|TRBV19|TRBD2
CASRPGGGTDTQYF
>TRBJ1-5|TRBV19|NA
CASSIGQGNQPQHF
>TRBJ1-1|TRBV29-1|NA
CSVVGFTEAFF
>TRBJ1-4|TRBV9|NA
CASSVGAGGNEKLFF
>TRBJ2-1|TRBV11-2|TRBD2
CASSYIGLAGGNEQFF
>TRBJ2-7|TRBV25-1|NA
CASSALGGRPYEQYF
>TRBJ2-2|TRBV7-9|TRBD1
CASSPLGQGATGELFF
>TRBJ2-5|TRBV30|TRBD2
CAWSVRLAGETQYF
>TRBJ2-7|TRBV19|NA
CASSIYQDAAYEQYF
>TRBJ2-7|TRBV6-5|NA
CASSLGSYEQYF
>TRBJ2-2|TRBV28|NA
CASSSAGAHGELFF
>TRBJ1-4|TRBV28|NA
CASSWREKLFF
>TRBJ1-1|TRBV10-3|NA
CAIYREGNTEAFF
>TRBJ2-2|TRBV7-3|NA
CASSFRDGTGELFF
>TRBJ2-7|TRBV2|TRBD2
CARSGVEAYEQYF
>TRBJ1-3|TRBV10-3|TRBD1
CAISTGTERNTIYF
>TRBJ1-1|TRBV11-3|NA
CASSLGGRDTEAFF
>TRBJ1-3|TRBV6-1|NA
CASKGNENTIYF
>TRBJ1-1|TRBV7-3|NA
CASSPTQNTEAFF
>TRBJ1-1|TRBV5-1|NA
CASSLEVGSEAFF
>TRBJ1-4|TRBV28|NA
CASSPPLRAGARPVNEKLFF